The 18 T cell receptor beta chains in this list originate from one sample, sequenced in a study of blood T cell repertoires in COVID-19 (dated by TCRdb to 2019 to 2021). The library relied on the immunoSEQ multiplex PCR assay. The immuneACCESS repertoire file appears here via TCRdb, limited to in-frame rearrangements. These files lack a portion of the clones; in checked studies, under half of the deficit traces to unresolved V genes, and the cause of the others is not known. The table for this sample lists under 150,000 clones; about four fifths of them were counted only once. 5.9% of the sample comes from the top ten. The sample consisted of peripheral blood. Receptors originate from an elderly man with active or convalescent COVID-19.

V usage is TRBV28 and J usage is TRBJ2-2; weak D call: TRBD1 (6 bases). Germline CDR1 MDHEN, CDR2 SYDVKM. V shed 7 bases and J shed 6 bases, with 12 bases lying between them. This CDR3 region has 13 residues. The CDR3 loop reads CASTEQGPGELFF. In DNA form, the CDR3 reads TGTGCCAGCACCGAACAGGGACCCGGGGAGCTGTTTTTT.

This clone has just one count. The J gene is TRBJ1-6, the V gene TRBV2; D is unresolved. Looked up from germline, CDR1 is SNHLY and CDR2 is FYNNEI. The CDR3 has 13 residues. Trimming stripped 8 bases from V and 10 bases from J, with 15 bases between. CDR3 region: CASVTESGSPLHF. The CDR3, as DNA: TGTGCCAGCGTTACTGAATCGGGGTCACCCCTCCACTTT.

This clone was recorded once. The chain has TRBV5-6 and TRBJ2-3, with D hard to call. Trimming removed 6 bases from V and 1 base from J, with 9 bases in between. The CDR3 consists of 13 residues. Per the germline V gene, CDR1 is SGHDT and CDR2 is YYEEEE. The CDR3 coding sequence is TGTGCCAGCACCCTCCCCGGCACAGATACGCAGTATTTT. Its protein is CASTLPGTDTQYF.

This sequence joins TRBV3-1 (or the pseudogene TRBV3-2) and TRBJ1-6; tentatively, D is TRBD1 (6 bases). Germline loops: CDR1 LGHDT, CDR2 YNNKEL (reference sequence). The CDR3 covers 14 residues. V was clipped by 4 bases and J by 7 bases, with 11 bases between them. Written as DNA, the CDR3 is TGTGCCAGCAGCCCTCCACAGGGAAATTCACCCCTCCACTTT. It encodes CASSPPQGNSPLHF.

V gene TRBV11-2 combines with J gene TRBJ2-7; the match to TRBD1 covers 8 bases. This CDR3 region has 15 residues. V lost 5 bases and J lost 3; bases outside the gene matches: 9. Germline CDR1 SGHAT, CDR2 FQNNGV. The CDR3 loop reads CASSRRVQGGYEQYF. CDR3 nucleotides: TGTGCCAGCAGCCGAAGAGTACAGGGGGGCTACGAGCAGTACTTC.

V usage is TRBV24-1 and J usage is TRBJ2-3; 12 positions agree with TRBD2. J lost 0 bases, V lost 3 bases, and 12 bases had no gene match. CDR1 is KGHDR, CDR2 SFDVKD, per germline. The CDR3 has 20 amino acids. CDR3 in amino acids: CATSDPSLAGGRPSTDTQYF. CDR3 bases: TGTGCCACCAGTGATCCATCACTAGCGGGGGGCCGACCTAGCACAGATACGCAGTATTTT.

The chain is built from TRBV5-4 and TRBJ2-7; the D gene is possibly TRBD2 (5 bases). Trimming removed 0 bases from V and 3 bases from J, with 10 bases in between. CDR1 and CDR2 from the germline V gene are SGHNT and YYREEE (reference sequence). There are 14 residues in the CDR3. CDR3 protein: CASSLAGNYYEQYF. The CDR3 DNA reads as TGTGCCAGCAGCTTGGCCGGGAATTACTACGAGCAGTACTTC.

This clone appeared a single time. The chain couples TRBV4-1 to TRBJ2-2; D unresolved. With 3 bases removed from V and 1 base from J, the gap between germline ends came to 6 bases. Per the germline V gene, CDR1 is MGHRA and CDR2 is YSYEKL. CDR3 length: 14 residues. CDR3 sequence reads: CASSQQENTGELFF. CDR3 coding DNA: TGCGCCAGCAGCCAGCAGGAGAACACCGGGGAGCTGTTTTTT.

The chain combines TRBV7-8 with TRBJ2-7; 10 bases are shared with TRBD1. Unmatched junction bases numbered 3, after V lost 3 bases and J lost 4 bases. This CDR3 is 14 amino acids long. CDR1 is SGHVS and CDR2 is FQNEAQ in the germline V gene. The CDR3 DNA reads as TGTGCCAGCAGCTTCAGGGACAGGGGTTACGAGCAGTACTTC. Translating it yields CASSFRDRGYEQYF.

The rearrangement links TRBV7-2 to TRBJ2-5, with 10 bases that match TRBD2. V lost 2 bases to trimming and J lost 2 bases; unmatched junction nucleotides: 5. Germline V CDR1 and CDR2: SGHTA, FQGNSA. The CDR3 extends over 16 amino acids. This CDR3 reads CASSLPSGGLQETQYF. CDR3 DNA sequence: TGTGCCAGCAGCTTACCTAGCGGGGGCCTACAAGAGACCCAGTACTTC.

The V call is TRBV6-5, the J call TRBJ1-4, with D perhaps matching TRBD1 (5 bases). Trimming pared 2 bases from V and 3 bases from J, leaving 10 bases between. CDR1 is MNHEY and CDR2 is SVGAGI in the germline V gene. The CDR3 is made up of 15 amino acids. CDR3 bases: TGTGCCAGCAGTTACCGGGGGGGGGCTAATGAAAAACTGTTTTTT. This codes for CASSYRGGANEKLFF.

This clone appeared a single time. The chain recombines TRBV24-1 with TRBJ2-3, with D unresolved. With 4 bases removed from V and 4 bases from J, the gap between germline ends came to 17 bases. Per germline, CDR1 KGHDR and CDR2 SFDVKD. The CDR3 has 16 residues. The CDR3 here is CATSDPAAPPADTQYF. CDR3 DNA sequence: TGTGCCACCAGTGACCCCGCGGCCCCGCCAGCAGATACGCAGTATTTT.

This chain joins TRBV27 and TRBJ2-5; tentative D call: TRBD2 (5 bases). Germline lookup yields CDR1 MNHEY and CDR2 SMNVEV (reference sequence). V gave up 3 bases and J gave up 1 base, with 9 bases separating them. The CDR3 length is 14 residues. CDR3 region: CASSLFAGQETQYF. The DNA for the CDR3 is TGTGCCAGCAGTTTGTTTGCGGGCCAAGAGACCCAGTACTTC.

The gene calls are TRBV11-3 and TRBJ2-3, with TRBD2 matching over 8 bases. Germline V CDR1 and CDR2: SGHNT, YENEEA. This CDR3 has 16 amino acids. V shed 5 bases and J 2 bases; nucleotides not matched to a gene: 9. The CDR3 spells CASSPGGTPYTDTQYF. Written as DNA, the CDR3 is TGTGCCAGCAGCCCGGGAGGGACTCCATACACAGATACGCAGTATTTT.

Note on this clone: The junction does not match germline at one end; this may be a read error. The chain links TRBV5-5 to TRBJ2-7, with TRBD2 as a possible D gene (6 bases). CDR3 length equals 12 residues. The germline V gene has CDR1 SGHKS and CDR2 YYEKEE (reference sequence). DNA of the CDR3: TGTGCCAGCAGCTGGGGGGACGGTCATGGGACGTTC. This gives the protein CASSWGDGHGTF.

The chain joins TRBV7-3 to TRBJ2-2; the match to TRBD2 covers 9 bases. Germline loops: CDR1 SGHTA, CDR2 FQGTGA. This CDR3 spans 16 amino acids. V was clipped by 5 bases and J by 6 bases; unmatched bases: 10. In DNA, the CDR3 is TGTGCCAGCAGCGCCGCGGGGGGGCAGAGTTCCGGGGAGCTGTTTTTT. This translates into CASSAAGGQSSGELFF.

The V gene is TRBV4-1, the J gene TRBJ2-3; TRBD2 agrees at 9 bases. The CDR3 contains 16 residues. Germline trimming cut 2 bases from V and 4 bases from J; bases unmatched to any gene: 7. CDR1 is MGHRA and CDR2 is YSYEKL in the germline V gene. CDR3 DNA: TGCGCCAGCAGCCAAAGTCCCGGGACTAGCCCAGATACGCAGTATTTT. Translating it yields CASSQSPGTSPDTQYF.

The CDR3 nucleotides are TGTGCCAGCAGCTTATACGGGGAGGTCTCTGAGCAGTTCTTC. As protein: CASSLYGEVSEQFF. The chain uses TRBV7-2 and TRBJ2-1; weak D call: TRBD2 (6 bases). V was pared by 2 bases and J by 9 bases, with 14 bases between. Per germline, CDR1 SGHTA and CDR2 FQGNSA. The CDR3 length is 14 residues.